This TCR beta chain emerged from a study of shared clonotypes between healthy human individuals. Here immunoSEQ multiplex PCR was the method, and the copy in TCRdb shows in-frame clones only, minus some. The sample lists hundreds of thousands of clones; almost 95% were seen once. The CDR3 sequence is 15 residues long. The germline gives CDR1 MNHEY, CDR2 SMNVEV (reference sequence). With 8 bases removed from V and 0 bases from J, the gap between germline ends came to 14 bases. The naive CD8 population came from CD45RO-negative cells selected for CCR7, without terminally differentiated effector memory CD45RA+ cells. Participating donors were healthy, HIV-negative adults free of recent acute infections or vaccinations. Points from the study as a whole: A reduction in generation probabilities was seen for non-shared clonotypes relative to those shared by all four donors. Naive subsets, compared against memory subsets, generally had larger estimated richness values. Sorted-subset sequencing, rarefaction showed, was incomplete despite large depth.

Details on this clone: The antigen is undetermined.

V usage is TRBV27 and J usage is TRBJ2-1, with D perhaps TRBD2 (5 bases). This sequence was found in a man aged 25 to 40 in good health. The material sequenced was naive CD8+ T cells sorted from blood. CDR3 DNA sequence: TGTGCCAGCTCAGCGGAGGCCAGCTCCTACAATGAGCAGTTCTTC. This sequence encodes CASSAEASSYNEQFF.